The 30 T cell receptor beta chains given below trace back to one sample, sequenced in a study of regulatory T cells in long-lasting Graves disease. Libraries of TCR beta came from iRepertoire HTBI primers plus Arm-PCR of CDR3 regions. Each CDR3 protein gets one entry after TCRdb re-called the multiplex PCR reads with MiXCR. The table lists almost 450,000 distinct CDR3 sequences, roughly 15% of them singletons, with around 10% in the top ten. The time point here: newly diagnosed GD, antithyroid drugs for less than 3 months. Generation of the TCR library employed RNA extracted from PBMCs. This same sample was also part of a study on T cells in Graves' hyperthyroidism and ophthalmopathy.

The specimen was peripheral blood mononuclear cells (PBMCs), collected at new diagnosis, from a patient treated with antithyroid drugs. The receptors shown here come from a woman aged 25 to 39 with Graves disease.

At least ten counts were recorded for this clonotype. The chain combines TRBV3-1 with TRBJ1-1; unclear D gene. CDR3 length: 20 residues. The germline CDR1 and CDR2 sequences are LGHDT and YNNKEL (reference sequence). The V end was cut by 0 bases, the J end by 0 bases, with 23 bases between. The CDR3 is CASSQDLPGSWADLNTEAFF. The CDR3 DNA is TGTGCCAGCAGCCAAGATCTGCCGGGTAGTTGGGCAGACCTGAACACTGAAGCTTTCTTT.

This chain joins TRBV20-1 and TRBJ1-2; no definite D call. Germline loops: CDR1 DFQATT, CDR2 SNEGSKA (reference sequence). There are 13 residues in the CDR3. Deletions cut 6 bases from V and 3 bases from J, with 14 bases between. The CDR3 nucleotides read TGCAGTGCGCTAGAAATTCGAGACTATGGCTACACCTTC. Translation gives CSALEIRDYGYTF.

This clonotype was found once. The chain recombines TRBV6-2 or TRBV6-3 with TRBJ2-4, with D hard to call. Trimming took off 6 bases at V and 4 bases at J, with 4 bases between the two ends. Germline CDR1 MNHEY, CDR2 SVGEGT. The CDR3 runs to 11 residues. CDR3 bases: TGTGCCAGCAGACAGAAAAACATTCAGTACTTC. Translating it yields CASRQKNIQYF.

This clonotype appeared many times. The chain recombines TRBV7-9 with TRBJ2-7; D gene ambiguous. The CDR3 contains 16 residues. Germline CDR1 reads SEHNR; CDR2 reads FQNEAQ (reference sequence). The ends were cut back, 1 base at V and 0 bases at J, with 13 bases in the middle. CDR3 coding DNA: TGTGCCAGCAGCTTAGTGCTGGGTAGGAGCTCCTACGAGCAGTACTTC. Encoded protein: CASSLVLGRSSYEQYF.

This clonotype appeared a few times. In DNA form, the CDR3 reads TGTGCCAGCAGACGGGAGCTTGCCTACGAGCAGTACTTC. It encodes CASRRELAYEQYF. V and J are TRBV2 and TRBJ2-7, with TRBD2 as a possible D gene (6 bases). V lost 6 bases to trimming and J lost 2 bases, with 11 bases between them. Germline assignment: CDR1 SNHLY and CDR2 FYNNEI. The CDR3 has 13 residues.

This clonotype was seen many times. The J gene is TRBJ1-3, the V gene TRBV18, with D possibly TRBD1 on 5 matching bases. The V gene lost 4 bases and the J gene lost 1 base, with 17 bases spanning the gap. The germline V gene has CDR1 KGHSH and CDR2 LQKENI. The length of the CDR3 is 17 residues. The CDR3: CASSRQSGIISGNTIYF. The CDR3 bases are TGTGCCAGCTCACGCCAATCAGGGATAATTTCTGGAAACACCATATATTTT.

This clonotype was counted only a few times. The rearrangement links TRBV4-3 to TRBJ2-3, with D maybe TRBD1 (5 bases). Germline V gene sequence: CDR1 LGHNA, CDR2 YSLEER. V lost 2 bases, J lost 6 bases, and 15 bases lay in between. The CDR3 totals 15 residues. CDR3 sequence (DNA): TGCGCCAGCAGCCAAAATTCGGCAGGGCAGGATACGCAGTATTTT. Its protein is CASSQNSAGQDTQYF.

This clonotype has more than one count but fewer than ten. The rearrangement joins TRBV28 to TRBJ1-4; 7 bases line up with TRBD1. The V segment lost 4 bases and the J segment 6 bases; nucleotides outside the gene matches: 5. The CDR3 totals 14 residues. Germline V gene sequence: CDR1 MDHEN, CDR2 SYDVKM. CDR3 DNA sequence: TGTGCCAGCAGTTCCGGGACAGACGATGAAAAACTGTTTTTT. Protein: CASSSGTDDEKLFF.

Concerning this clonotype itself: Just one base apart from a much larger clone, this may be a read error. The V gene is TRBV6-1, the J gene TRBJ2-7; 7 nucleotides agree with TRBD2. CDR1 is MNHNS and CDR2 is SASEGT in the germline V gene. V trimming: 5 bases; J trimming: 7 bases; junction bases outside the gene matches: 14. This CDR3 has 15 amino acids. In DNA form, the CDR3 reads TGTGCCAGCAGTCTCCTGCTTGGACTAGTGGGTGAGCAGTACTTC. This codes for CASSLLLGLVGEQYF.

The CDR3 coding sequence is TGTGCCAGCAGCAAACACACCGGGGAGCTGTTTTTT. Translating gives CASSKHTGELFF. The chain combines TRBV9 with TRBJ2-2, with D uncertain. Trimming stripped 4 bases from V and 3 bases from J, with 4 bases between. CDR3 length: 12 amino acids. Germline V lookup: CDR1 SGDLS, CDR2 YYNGEE.

This clonotype was seen many times. V usage is TRBV11-2 and J usage is TRBJ2-1, with 7 bases lining up with TRBD2. CDR1 and CDR2 (germline): SGHAT, FQNNGV. The CDR3 runs 15 residues. The ends lost 7 bases at V and 2 bases at J; junction bases unmatched: 8. In DNA, the CDR3 is TGTGCCAGCAACCCGCCCGGGGGGACCTACAATGAGCAGTTCTTC. Translating gives CASNPPGGTYNEQFF. Using reference TRBV11-2 and TRBJ2-1 for the parts outside the CDR3, the full variable domain is EAGVAQSPRYKIIEKRQSVAFWCNPISGHATLYWYQQILGQGPKLLIQFQNNGVVDDSQLPKDRFSAERLKGVDSTLKIQPAKLEDSAVYLCASNPPGGTYNEQFFGPGTRLTVL.

This clonotype has ten or more counts. V is TRBV30 and J is TRBJ2-1; 8 bases are a match to TRBD2. V was clipped by 2 bases and J by 0 bases; unmatched bases: 3. The CDR3 is 15 amino acids. Germline V gene sequence: CDR1 GTSNPN, CDR2 SVGIG (reference sequence). CDR3 sequence: CAWSTGTSSYNEQFF. The DNA for the CDR3 is TGTGCCTGGAGTACCGGGACTAGCTCCTACAATGAGCAGTTCTTC.

This clonotype has a count of ten or more. V and J are TRBV7-3 and TRBJ1-2; a weak D match, TRBD1 (6 bases). Germline V lookup: CDR1 SGHTA, CDR2 FQGTGA. The V gene lost 5 bases and the J gene lost 4 bases, with 14 bases spanning the gap. This CDR3 has 14 amino acids. The CDR3 loop reads CASSPAGTSYGYTF. Here the CDR3 DNA reads TGTGCCAGCAGCCCCGCAGGGACAAGCTATGGCTACACCTTC.

The V and J genes are TRBV18 and TRBJ2-7; D gene ambiguous. The germline V gene encodes CDR1 KGHSH and CDR2 LQKENI. The CDR3 extends over 15 amino acids. Trimming stripped 2 bases from V and 3 bases from J, with 14 bases between. The CDR3 DNA is TGTGCCAGCTCACCAGGAGAGGTACAAGGCTACGAGCAGTACTTC. This encodes CASSPGEVQGYEQYF.

As to this clonotype: A junction end diverges from the germline sequence, so it may reflect a read error. The rearrangement joins TRBV5-1 to TRBJ2-1; 11 nucleotides align to TRBD2. Germline V gene data show CDR1 as SGHRS and CDR2 as YFSETQ. The CDR3 has 18 residues. Here the CDR3 reads CASSLVQYPSGGYNEQFF. The CDR3 nucleotides are TGTGCCAGCAGCTTGGTACAATACCCTAGCGGGGGGTACAATGAGCAGTTCTTC.

This clonotype has a handful of counts. The chain is built from TRBV6-5 and TRBJ1-5; D may be TRBD1 (5 bases). Trimming removed 2 bases from V and 4 bases from J, with 9 bases in between. In germline, CDR1 is MNHEY, CDR2 SVGAGI. The CDR3 covers 14 residues. CDR3 protein: CASSYRGRNQPQHF. CDR3 DNA: TGTGCCAGCAGTTACAGGGGACGGAATCAGCCCCAGCATTTT.

Ten or more counts support this clonotype. CDR3 sequence reads: CASSPRGDSYEQYF. The CDR3 region has the DNA TGTGCCAGCAGTCCTAGAGGGGACTCCTACGAGCAGTACTTC. The chain has TRBV6-1 and TRBJ2-7; D assignment may be TRBD1 or TRBD2 (5 bases each). Deletions cut 5 bases from V and 0 bases from J, with 11 bases between. Germline CDR1 is MNHNS and CDR2 is SASEGT. The CDR3 is 14 amino acids.

This clonotype was counted many times. The V call is TRBV12-3 or TRBV12-4, the J call TRBJ1-1; no reliable D call. V gave up 7 bases and J gave up 2 bases, with 26 bases separating them. The CDR3 covers 18 residues. DNA for the CDR3: TGTGCCAGCACCAATCTGGATCCCAATTCAAGATACAACACTGAAGCTTTCTTT. The encoded protein is CASTNLDPNSRYNTEAFF.

The table lists this clonotype with a few counts. V usage is TRBV10-2 and J usage is TRBJ2-5; D is possibly TRBD1 or TRBD2 (5 bases each). This CDR3 has 11 amino acids. Per germline, CDR1 WSHSY and CDR2 SAAADI. The CDR3 sequence is CASVGTETQYF. CDR3 sequence (DNA): TGCGCTTCCGTGGGGACGGAGACCCAGTACTTC.

The chain combines TRBV19 with TRBJ1-5; D perhaps matches TRBD1 (5 bases). Germline V gene sequence: CDR1 LNHDA, CDR2 SQIVND (reference sequence). V was trimmed by 5 bases and J by 4 bases, leaving 15 bases between them. This CDR3 is built from 15 residues. The CDR3 sequence is CASSWGDKGNQPQHF. In nucleotides, the CDR3 is TGTGCCAGTAGTTGGGGCGACAAGGGGAATCAGCCCCAGCATTTT.

This clonotype was seen ten or more times. CDR3 residues: CASSQGLAGESAYTQYF. The CDR3 region has the DNA TGCGCCAGCAGCCAAGGATTAGCGGGAGAATCAGCCTATACGCAGTATTTT. The chain couples TRBV4-1 to TRBJ2-3; 9 nucleotides line up with TRBD2. Germline values: CDR1 MGHRA, CDR2 YSYEKL. The CDR3 is made up of 17 amino acids. The trim removed 1 base at V and 7 bases at J, leaving 12 bases unmatched.

This clonotype was seen at least ten times. This chain uses TRBV3-1 with TRBJ2-7; 9 bases are shared with TRBD1. CDR3 size: 16 residues. With 1 base clipped from V and 2 bases from J, the junction kept 6 bases outside the gene matches. Germline V gene sequence: CDR1 LGHDT, CDR2 YNNKEL (reference sequence). CDR3 sequence reads: CASSQAGQGQAYEQYF. The CDR3 bases are TGTGCCAGCAGCCAAGCCGGACAGGGGCAGGCCTACGAGCAGTACTTC.

This chain uses TRBV11-1 with TRBJ1-1, with D tentatively TRBD1 (5 bases). CDR1 SGHAT and CDR2 FQDESV come from the germline V gene (reference sequence). This CDR3 is 15 amino acids long. V was clipped by 5 bases and J by 0 bases, with 13 bases between them. CDR3 region: CASSIDRFLNTEAFF. CDR3 sequence (DNA): TGTGCCAGCAGCATAGACAGATTCTTGAACACTGAAGCTTTCTTT.

This clonotype has more than one count but fewer than ten. This sequence joins TRBV10-3 and TRBJ2-5, with TRBD2 matching over 13 bases. Germline-derived CDR1 and CDR2 are ENHRY and SYGVKD. After removal of 6 bases from V and 3 bases from J, the junction contained 4 bases not matched to a gene. This CDR3 is 15 amino acids long. CDR3 in amino acids: CAIRKGTSGKETQYF. DNA of the CDR3: TGTGCCATCAGGAAGGGGACTAGCGGGAAAGAGACCCAGTACTTC.

This clonotype was counted many times. CDR3 region: CASSSKVKGQGGEKLFF. The CDR3 nucleotides are TGTGCCAGCAGTTCCAAGGTGAAAGGACAGGGAGGGGAAAAACTGTTTTTT. The chain couples TRBV27 to TRBJ1-4; TRBD1 agrees at 8 bases. Losses at the gene ends were 4 bases for V and 8 bases for J; bases not matched to a gene: 15. Looked up from germline, CDR1 is MNHEY and CDR2 is SMNVEV (reference sequence). The CDR3 has 17 residues.

The V and J genes are TRBV18 and TRBJ1-4; weak D call: TRBD1 (5 bases). The CDR3 runs 15 residues. Trimming pared 4 bases from V and 4 bases from J, leaving 13 bases between. Germline V gives CDR1 KGHSH, CDR2 LQKENI. The CDR3, as DNA: TGTGCCAGCTCACAAAACGGGGCGCGTAATGAAAAACTGTTTTTT. Encoded protein: CASSQNGARNEKLFF.

CDR3 in DNA: TGCGCCAGCAACCGAGGGACTAGCGGATACAATGAGCAGTTCTTC. Translating gives CASNRGTSGYNEQFF. The chain joins TRBV5-1 to TRBJ2-1; TRBD2 agrees at 11 bases. The germline gives CDR1 SGHRS, CDR2 YFSETQ. V lost 6 bases, J lost 4 bases, and 6 bases stayed unmatched. The CDR3 spans 15 residues.

This clonotype was seen repeatedly, ten times or more. The V gene is TRBV28, the J gene TRBJ2-7, with TRBD2 as a possible D gene (6 bases). Trimming took 3 bases from V and 4 from J, leaving 19 bases between them. Germline CDR1 is MDHEN and CDR2 is SYDVKM. The CDR3 runs 16 residues. The CDR3 nucleotides read TGTGCCAGCAGTTTCCACCTGCGGGACTCCCGTTACGAGCAGTACTTC. Translated, it gives CASSFHLRDSRYEQYF.

The V gene is TRBV5-4, the J gene TRBJ2-4; 11 bases agree with TRBD2. Germline values: CDR1 SGHNT, CDR2 YYREEE (reference sequence). V trimming: 2 bases; J trimming: 9 bases; junction bases outside the gene matches: 10. This CDR3 has 16 amino acids. The CDR3 region is CASSFQLAGEGSIQYF. In nucleotides, the CDR3 is TGTGCCAGCAGCTTTCAACTAGCGGGAGAGGGAAGCATTCAGTACTTC.

Of note for this clonotype: Since a much larger clone is just one base distant, this may be a read error. The chain joins TRBV2 to TRBJ1-5; 8 bases line up with TRBD1. CDR1 is SNHLY, CDR2 FYNNEI, per germline. This CDR3 is 15 amino acids long. CDR3 region: CTSSIRTGRSQPQHF. Here the CDR3 DNA reads TGTACCAGCAGCATACGGACAGGGAGAAGTCAGCCCCAGCATTTT.